The 32 T cell receptor beta chains below were found in one sample sequenced in a study of T cell responses to AZD1222 COVID-19 vaccine. The method was immunoSEQ multiplex PCR; TCRdb's version includes in-frame clones alone and lacks a portion of them. The table includes about 130,000 clones, just under 95% detected once. The input for sequencing was peripheral blood, taken on day 0 of AZD1222 vaccination. The receptors come from an adult in good health.

This sequence joins TRBV7-8 and TRBJ2-2; 8 bases agree with TRBD1. Germline assignment: CDR1 SGHVS and CDR2 FQNEAQ. The length of the CDR3 is 16 residues. The V and J ends lost 4 bases and 4 bases, in that order; junction bases with no gene match: 8. As DNA, the CDR3 is TGTGCCAGCAGCTCTAGGACAGGGCCGAGCACCGGGGAGCTGTTTTTT. It encodes CASSSRTGPSTGELFF.

Here the CDR3 reads CASSPLGTSGKNIQYF. CDR3 DNA: TGTGCCAGCTCACCACTAGGGACTAGCGGTAAAAACATTCAGTACTTC. The J gene is TRBJ2-4, the V gene TRBV18, with 11 bases fitting TRBD2. V shed 1 base, J shed 4 bases, and the junction held 3 bases outside the gene matches. Germline CDR1 is KGHSH and CDR2 is LQKENI. The CDR3 runs to 16 residues.

Comment on this clone: The sample carries other DNA sequences with the same CDR3. The gene calls are TRBV6-2 or TRBV6-3 and TRBJ2-7, with D unclear. CDR3 size: 11 residues. The ends were cut back, 3 bases at V and 3 bases at J, with 3 bases in the middle. Germline CDR1 and CDR2: MNHEY and SVGEGT. CDR3: CASSYFYEQYF. The CDR3 DNA follows: TGTGCCAGCAGTTATTTCTACGAGCAGTACTTC.

The V gene is TRBV30, the J gene TRBJ1-1; no firm D call. The V gene's germline CDR1 is GTSNPN and CDR2 SVGIG (reference sequence). Trimming took off 2 bases at V and 0 bases at J, with 7 bases between the two ends. The CDR3 spans 13 residues. In DNA form, the CDR3 reads TGTGCCTGGAGTAGGGTTGTGAACACTGAAGCTTTCTTT. Amino acid sequence: CAWSRVVNTEAFF.

The rearrangement links TRBV6-5 to TRBJ2-1; no firm D call. CDR1 and CDR2 from the germline V gene are MNHEY and SVGAGI. This CDR3 is 14 amino acids long. Deletions cut 8 bases from V and 0 bases from J, with 11 bases between. The CDR3 region is CASGAQSSYNEQFF. The CDR3 coding sequence is TGTGCCAGCGGAGCGCAAAGCTCCTACAATGAGCAGTTCTTC.

The chain links TRBV2 to TRBJ1-1; unclear D gene. There are 12 residues in the CDR3. Looked up from germline, CDR1 is SNHLY and CDR2 is FYNNEI. V lost 6 bases and J lost 2, with 7 bases in between. CDR3 sequence: CASRYGNTEAFF. CDR3 DNA sequence: TGTGCCAGCAGGTACGGCAACACTGAAGCTTTCTTT.

The chain links TRBV3-1 (or the pseudogene TRBV3-2) to TRBJ1-2; tentatively, D is TRBD1 (6 bases). Germline V gives CDR1 LGHDT, CDR2 YNNKEL (reference sequence). The CDR3 is 16 amino acids. V gave up 0 bases and J gave up 3 bases, with 14 bases separating them. CDR3 in amino acids: CASSQDWGARYYGYTF. The CDR3 DNA follows: TGTGCCAGCAGCCAAGATTGGGGGGCGCGGTACTATGGCTACACCTTC.

The V and J genes are TRBV5-1 and TRBJ2-7; TRBD2 might be the D (7 bases). The germline CDR1 and CDR2 sequences are SGHRS and YFSETQ. There are 16 residues in the CDR3. Trimming pared 0 bases from V and 1 base from J, leaving 14 bases between. CDR3 amino acids: CASSLALSGTSYEQYF. The CDR3 DNA sequence: TGCGCCAGCAGCTTGGCCTTAAGCGGGACATCCTACGAGCAGTACTTC.

This clone was counted only a few times. V usage is TRBV6-5 and J usage is TRBJ2-4; D is unresolved. There are 14 residues in the CDR3. Germline lookup yields CDR1 MNHEY and CDR2 SVGAGI. V lost 5 bases, J lost 4 bases, and 12 bases lay in between. The CDR3 spells CASSNRTYKNIQYF. In nucleotides, the CDR3 is TGTGCCAGCAGTAACCGGACGTATAAAAACATTCAGTACTTC.

The rearrangement links TRBV18 to TRBJ2-2; 10 positions agree with TRBD2. CDR3 length: 16 residues. J lost 1 base, V lost 8 bases, and 7 bases had no gene match. Germline CDR1 is KGHSH and CDR2 is LQKENI. CDR3 loop: CASLITSGKNTGELFF. Here the CDR3 DNA reads TGTGCCAGCCTAATTACTAGCGGGAAGAACACCGGGGAGCTGTTTTTT. Full variable domain (outside the CDR3, taken from reference TRBV18 and TRBJ2-2): NAGVMQNPRHLVRRRGQEARLRCSPMKGHSHVYWYRQLPEEGLKFMVYLQKENIIDESGMPKERFSAEFPKEGPSILRIQQVVRGDSAAYFCASLITSGKNTGELFFGEGSRLTVL.

The chain uses TRBV10-3 and TRBJ2-1, with TRBD2 matching 8 bases. This CDR3 has 16 amino acids. Germline V gives CDR1 ENHRY, CDR2 SYGVKD. Unmatched junction bases numbered 8, after V lost 2 bases and J lost 5 bases. CDR3 loop: CAISEPGLGFNNEQFF. CDR3 nucleotides: TGTGCCATCAGTGAGCCGGGACTAGGGTTTAACAATGAGCAGTTCTTC.

The rearrangement joins TRBV7-2 to TRBJ2-7, with a weak D call TRBD2 (6 bases). The V gene's germline CDR1 is SGHTA and CDR2 FQGNSA. Trimming took 7 bases from V and 6 from J, leaving 25 bases between them. The CDR3 is 16 amino acids. CDR3 region: CASTSPLPGLDFEQYF. The CDR3 DNA is TGTGCCAGCACCTCGCCCCTGCCGGGACTCGACTTCGAGCAGTACTTC.

The CDR3 spells CASSPSKTGNYGYTF. The CDR3 coding sequence is TGCGCCAGCAGCCCGTCCAAAACAGGGAACTATGGCTACACCTTC. V and J are TRBV4-3 and TRBJ1-2, with D tentatively TRBD1 (6 bases). This CDR3 has 15 amino acids. From germline, CDR1 is LGHNA and CDR2 YSLEER. V was trimmed by 4 bases and J by 2 bases, leaving 14 bases between them.

This chain links TRBV28 with TRBJ1-2; no reliable D call. Germline assignment: CDR1 MDHEN and CDR2 SYDVKM. This CDR3 comprises 12 residues. Between the trimmed V and J ends, which lost 2 bases and 5 bases, there was a span of 6 bases. The CDR3: CASSLPGYGYTF. The CDR3, as DNA: TGTGCCAGCAGTTTACCGGGTTATGGCTACACCTTC.

In regard to this clone: This same CDR3 is encoded by further DNA sequences in the sample. V and J are TRBV27 and TRBJ1-2; 8 bases match TRBD1. Germline values: CDR1 MNHEY, CDR2 SMNVEV (reference sequence). This CDR3 has 13 residues. V lost 5 bases, J lost 4 bases, and 3 bases stayed unmatched. The CDR3 nucleotides read TGTGCCAGCAGTCTACAGGGGGGCTATGGCTACACCTTC. Translated: CASSLQGGYGYTF.

The genes are TRBV11-2 and TRBJ2-3, with D possibly being TRBD2 (5 bases). The CDR3 is 15 amino acids. Germline V gene data show CDR1 as SGHAT and CDR2 as FQNNGV. The V gene lost 0 bases and the J gene lost 0 bases, with 7 bases spanning the gap. The CDR3 protein is CASSLERASTDTQYF. Here the CDR3 DNA reads TGTGCCAGCAGCTTAGAGAGGGCTAGCACAGATACGCAGTATTTT.

This chain connects TRBV30 to TRBJ2-5; TRBD2 is a possible D gene (5 bases). V was cut by 5 bases and J by 8 bases, with 9 bases left in between. CDR1 is GTSNPN, CDR2 SVGIG, per germline (reference sequence). The CDR3 loop spans 10 amino acids. The CDR3 nucleotides are TGTGCCTGGGGCGACTACACCCAGTACTTC. It encodes CAWGDYTQYF. Combining the CDR3 with reference TRBV30 and TRBJ2-5 gives the whole variable domain SQTIHQWPATLVQPVGSPLSLECTVEGTSNPNLYWYRQAAGRGLQLLFYSVGIGQISSEVPQNLSASRPQDRQFILSSKKLLLSDSGFYLCAWGDYTQYFGPGTRLLVL.

The chain couples TRBV30 to TRBJ1-5; D ambiguous. The CDR3 is 13 residues long. Trimming stripped 3 bases from V and 1 base from J, with 7 bases between. CDR1 is GTSNPN, CDR2 SVGIG, per germline (reference sequence). The CDR3, as DNA: TGTGCCTGGAGCCCTGACAGCAATCAGCCCCAGCATTTT. This sequence encodes CAWSPDSNQPQHF.

V usage is TRBV2 and J usage is TRBJ2-2; D not resolved. The CDR3 loop spans 15 amino acids. V was pared by 5 bases and J by 0 bases, with 10 bases between. Germline loops: CDR1 SNHLY, CDR2 FYNNEI. CDR3 in DNA: TGTGCCAGCAGTACCGTTCAGGCGAACACCGGGGAGCTGTTTTTT. Its translation: CASSTVQANTGELFF.

This clone has a single count. The chain is built from TRBV5-1 and TRBJ2-3; D is undetermined. CDR1 is SGHRS and CDR2 is YFSETQ in the germline V gene. V lost 3 bases and J 3 bases, leaving 11 bases between the germline ends. The CDR3 contains 14 residues. In nucleotides, the CDR3 is TGCGCCAGCAGCTCCGGCGGTTTAACAGATACGCAGTATTTT. It translates to CASSSGGLTDTQYF.

The J gene is TRBJ2-7, the V gene TRBV27, with D perhaps given as TRBD1 or TRBD2 (5 bases each). V lost 5 bases and J 1 base, leaving 15 bases between the germline ends. From germline, CDR1 is MNHEY and CDR2 SMNVEV (reference sequence). The CDR3 consists of 15 residues. The CDR3 DNA is TGTGCCAGCAGTCACCCCCGGGACGGTTCCTACGAGCAGTACTTC. Protein product: CASSHPRDGSYEQYF.

V usage is TRBV2 and J usage is TRBJ2-3, with D uncertain. V lost 5 bases to trimming and J lost 1 base, with 10 bases between them. The CDR3 sequence is 14 residues long. Germline V gene lookup returns CDR1 SNHLY and CDR2 FYNNEI. CDR3 sequence (DNA): TGTGCCAGCAGTAAAGAACGGGGCACAGATACGCAGTATTTT. Translating it yields CASSKERGTDTQYF.

The chain is built from TRBV6-6 and TRBJ1-6; 11 bases line up with TRBD1. The CDR3 length is 15 residues. CDR1 and CDR2 from the germline V gene are MNHNY and SVGAGI (reference sequence). Trimming took 5 bases from V and 9 from J; bases not matched to a gene: 6. This chain's CDR3 is CASSEGQGGISPLHF. For the CDR3, the DNA is TGTGCCAGCAGTGAGGGACAGGGGGGAATTTCACCCCTCCACTTT.

This chain links TRBV6-2 or TRBV6-3 with TRBJ2-1, with 7 nucleotides matching TRBD1. Germline V CDR1 and CDR2: MNHEY, SVGEGT. The CDR3 totals 15 residues. J lost 0 bases, V lost 5 bases, and 4 bases had no gene match. The DNA of the CDR3 is TGTGCCAGCAGTCAGGGGGATTACTCCTACAATGAGCAGTTCTTC. Its protein product is CASSQGDYSYNEQFF.

The rearrangement uses TRBV4-1 and TRBJ1-5; the D gene is possibly TRBD1 (5 bases). Germline CDR1 and CDR2: MGHRA and YSYEKL. The CDR3 length is 13 residues. Trimming took off 4 bases at V and 4 bases at J, with 8 bases between the two ends. The CDR3 DNA reads TGCGCCAGCAGCCGGGACCGAAATCAGCCCCAGCATTTT. It translates to CASSRDRNQPQHF.

This clone has only one observation. The chain employs TRBV27 and TRBJ2-7; 9 nucleotides line up with TRBD1. Germline-derived CDR1 and CDR2 are MNHEY and SMNVEV (reference sequence). The CDR3 extends over 16 amino acids. Trimming at V came to 5 bases and at J to 2 bases, leaving 10 bases not matched to a gene. In DNA form, the CDR3 reads TGTGCCAGCAGTCTAACAGGGGGCCTACAGACCTACGAGCAGTACTTC. Translating gives CASSLTGGLQTYEQYF.

The chain recombines TRBV9 with TRBJ2-1, with unresolved D. The CDR3 runs to 15 residues. The V end lost 0 bases, the J end lost 8 bases, and 15 bases lay between the germline ends. CDR1 is SGDLS, CDR2 YYNGEE, per germline. CDR3 residues: CASSVELNAWDEQFF. The CDR3 DNA reads TGTGCCAGCAGCGTAGAACTAAATGCGTGGGATGAGCAGTTCTTC. Together with reference TRBV9 and TRBJ2-1, the CDR3 gives the full variable domain: DSGVTQTPKHLITATGQRVTLRCSPRSGDLSVYWYQQSLDQGLQFLIQYYNGEERAKGNILERFSAQQFPDLHSELNLSSLELGDSALYFCASSVELNAWDEQFFGPGTRLTVL.

The chain uses TRBV18 and TRBJ2-7; 10 bases map to TRBD2. Germline V lookup: CDR1 KGHSH, CDR2 LQKENI. The CDR3 consists of 16 residues. Trimming at V came to 4 bases and at J to 9 bases, leaving 15 bases not matched to a gene. This chain's CDR3 is CASSQRAELAGEGQYF. CDR3 in DNA: TGTGCCAGCTCACAGCGAGCGGAGCTAGCGGGAGAGGGGCAGTACTTC.

This chain joins TRBV12-3 or TRBV12-4 and TRBJ1-1, with 7 bases lining up with TRBD1. The trim removed 3 bases at V and 11 bases at J, leaving 9 bases unmatched. The CDR3 loop spans 13 amino acids. DNA for the CDR3: TGTGCCAGCAGTTTTCTAGGGGGCGAGGAGGCTTTCTTT. Protein sequence: CASSFLGGEEAFF.

This clone came up once. The CDR3 region is CASSQGRASGNTIYF. CDR3 DNA: TGTGCCAGCAGCCAAGGACGAGCGTCTGGAAACACCATATATTTT. The chain has TRBV3-1 (or the pseudogene TRBV3-2) and TRBJ1-3; D gene unclear. The CDR3 runs to 15 residues. The germline V gene has CDR1 LGHDT and CDR2 YNNKEL (reference sequence). V was trimmed by 1 base and J by 1 base, leaving 8 bases between them.

The J gene is TRBJ1-2, the V gene TRBV12-2; TRBD1, the table's D call, lacks a check against the DNA. TRBV12-2 is classified as a pseudogene. The CDR3 is made up of 14 amino acids. Written as DNA, the CDR3 is TGTGCAAGTCGCTGTACGGCCAGGGCGTGTGGCTACACCTTC. This sequence encodes CASRCTARACGYTF.

The gene calls are TRBV10-3 and TRBJ2-7; possible D gene TRBD2, 6 bases. The CDR3 is 17 residues long. Trimming left V 7 bases short and J 5 bases short, with 27 bases between. Looked up from germline, CDR1 is ENHRY and CDR2 is SYGVKD. CDR3 region: CAITGVVAETFKDEQYF. The CDR3 region has the DNA TGTGCCATCACGGGTGTAGTAGCGGAGACCTTTAAGGACGAGCAGTACTTC.